This entry concerns a single T cell receptor beta chain. Its target is unknown. This specimen comes from a study of T cell repertoires in cytomegalovirus infection. From the reads, TCRdb called clonotypes with MiXCR, one entry per CDR3 protein. The table has approximately 110,000 distinct CDR3 sequences, approximately 45% seen once. Per the germline V gene, CDR1 is MDHEN and CDR2 is SYDVKM. The CDR3 runs 15 residues. V was pared by 3 bases and J by 7 bases, with 6 bases of the junction left unmatched. The chain recombines TRBV28 with TRBJ2-2, with TRBD2 matching 9 bases. The TCR was taken from a human donor in good health (CMV status not recorded). Some clones in this sample may be carry-over from other donors' samples. This specimen was CD8+ T cells from cultured PBMCs, taken from culture after CMV antigen stimulation. The chain's CDR3 is CASSFARGGVGELFF. The CDR3 DNA is TGTGCCAGCAGTTTCGCGCGGGGGGGAGTCGGGGAGCTGTTTTTT.